This TCR beta chain derives from a study of blood T cell repertoires in COVID-19. The V gene end was trimmed by 4 bases and the J gene end by 4 bases; junction bases not matched to a gene: 10. This CDR3 is built from 16 residues. Germline CDR1 is SGHNT and CDR2 is YYREEE (reference sequence). Profiled with immunoSEQ multiplex PCR; TCRdb holds only in-frame clones, not every one. Of 220,000 or so clones in the sample, approximately 81% were seen once. This clonotype was obtained from a woman older than 75 with acute or convalescent COVID-19. Sequenced sample: peripheral blood. V gene TRBV5-4 combines with J gene TRBJ2-1; 8 bases agree with TRBD2. Written as DNA, the CDR3 is TGTGCCAGCAGCCCCGCCGGGACTAGGAGGTACAATGAGCAGTTCTTC. It translates to CASSPAGTRRYNEQFF.